A selection of T cell receptor beta chains follows, all from one sample in a study of blood T cell repertoires in COVID-19. The assay was immunoSEQ multiplex PCR, and TCRdb's table has in-frame clones only and misses some. The sample carries around 140,000 clones, just under 80% recorded once. Sequencing was done on a sample of peripheral blood. Every receptor here comes from a woman in her sixties or seventies with acute or convalescent COVID-19. CDR3s include the opening cysteine and the closing phenylalanine or tryptophan. A D gene is named only where the DNA matches it firmly. For some rows the clone size is stated as once, few or many, or as a class when expanded; others skip it.

clone_size,j_call,v_call,d_call,cdr3_aa,cdr3_nt
NA,TRBJ2-7,TRBV7-2,TRBD2,CASSSPLAGGSYEQYF,TGTGCCAGCAGCTCCCCCCTAGCGGGGGGGTCTTACGAGCAGTACTTC
few,TRBJ1-3,TRBV10-3,NA,CAISLSQGTSGNTIYF,TGTGCCATCAGTTTGTCTCAGGGAACCTCTGGAAACACCATATATTTT
NA,TRBJ1-4,TRBV12-5,NA,CASGFHEEGKLFF,TGTGCTAGTGGTTTTCACGAGGAGGGGAAACTGTTTTTT
once,TRBJ2-2,TRBV7-2,NA,CASSFIGANTGELFF,TGTGCCAGCAGCTTTATAGGGGCAAACACCGGGGAGCTGTTTTTT
NA,TRBJ2-1,TRBV11-3,TRBD2,CASSSSGSSYNEQFF,TGTGCCAGCAGCTCTAGCGGGAGCTCCTACAATGAGCAGTTCTTC
once,TRBJ1-2,TRBV7-2,NA,CASSLGGRGYTF,TGTGCCAGCAGCTTAGGAGGAAGGGGCTACACCTTC
NA,TRBJ1-6,TRBV5-5,NA,CASSSRTVGVGNSPLHF,TGTGCCAGCAGCTCCCGGACAGTGGGAGTTGGTAATTCACCCCTCCACTTT
NA,TRBJ1-1,TRBV28,NA,CASAGNTEAFF,TGTGCCAGCGCGGGGAACACTGAAGCTTTCTTT
NA,TRBJ2-1,TRBV11-2,TRBD2,CASSPIFSGRMYNEQFF,TGTGCCAGCAGCCCAATTTTCAGCGGGAGGATGTACAATGAGCAGTTCTTC
NA,TRBJ1-1,TRBV18,NA,CASSPIPGVTEAFF,TGTGCCAGCTCACCAATTCCAGGGGTCACTGAAGCTTTCTTT
NA,TRBJ2-3,TRBV30,TRBD2,CAWRAGLAGADTQYF,TGTGCCTGGAGAGCGGGACTAGCGGGAGCTGATACGCAGTATTTT
NA,TRBJ2-2,TRBV5-4,NA,CASSLDSSPTGELFF,TGTGCCAGCAGCTTGGATAGCTCCCCCACCGGGGAGCTGTTTTTT
many,TRBJ1-5,TRBV12-2,NA,CASRFYTGASKHQPQHF,TGTGCAAGTCGCTTCTACACAGGGGCTTCAAAGCATCAGCCCCAGCATTTT
NA,TRBJ2-2,TRBV7-3,NA,CASSLMRHTANTGELFF,TGTGCCAGCAGCTTAATGAGGCACACGGCGAACACCGGGGAGCTGTTTTTT
NA,TRBJ2-7,TRBV7-8,NA,CASSLRLDPTYEQYF,TGTGCCAGCAGCTTGAGACTAGACCCGACCTACGAGCAGTACTTC
NA,TRBJ2-1,TRBV5-1,NA,CASSPFGRVDLSSYNEQFF,TGCGCCAGCAGCCCCTTCGGGCGGGTGGACCTTAGCTCCTACAATGAGCAGTTCTTC
once,TRBJ1-6,TRBV6-6,NA,CASRLSGEKGSPLHF,TGTGCCAGCAGATTATCGGGAGAAAAGGGTTCACCCCTCCACTTT
NA,TRBJ1-2,TRBV10-2,TRBD1,CASGGTGDAGYTF,TGCGCCAGCGGCGGGACAGGGGACGCTGGCTACACCTTC
NA,TRBJ1-5,TRBV28,TRBD1,CASRQGAQQPQHF,TGTGCCAGTAGACAGGGGGCCCAACAGCCCCAGCATTTT
few,TRBJ2-7,TRBV2,TRBD2,CASSGLVAGKGYEQYF,TGTGCCAGCAGCGGATTGGTAGCGGGAAAAGGGTACGAGCAGTACTTC
NA,TRBJ2-7,TRBV6-5,TRBD1,CASSLWTGRYEQYF,TGTGCCAGCAGTCTCTGGACAGGGCGCTACGAGCAGTACTTC
NA,TRBJ2-2,TRBV6-6,NA,CASESPNTGELFF,TGTGCCAGCGAGAGCCCGAACACCGGGGAGCTGTTTTTT
NA,TRBJ1-2,TRBV5-1,NA,CASSLATGLYGYTF,TGCGCCAGCAGCTTGGCTACAGGGTTGTATGGCTACACCTTC
NA,TRBJ1-1,TRBV27,NA,CASSPGTTTEAFF,TGTGCCAGCAGTCCAGGGACAACAACTGAAGCTTTCTTT
NA,TRBJ1-1,TRBV18,TRBD1,CASSLKTGETEAFF,TGTGCCAGCTCACTAAAGACAGGGGAGACTGAAGCTTTCTTT
NA,TRBJ1-5,TRBV28,NA,CASSPPGRPRRGYSNQPQHF,TGTGCCAGCAGTCCACCGGGCAGGCCCCGGCGGGGCTATAGCAATCAGCCCCAGCATTTT
NA,TRBJ1-5,TRBV5-1,NA,CASSLAGLANQPQHF,TGCGCCAGCAGCTTGGCAGGGTTAGCTAATCAGCCCCAGCATTTT
once,TRBJ2-7,TRBV15,NA,CATSRARGGYEQYF,TGTGCCACCAGCAGAGCCCGGGGTGGGTACGAGCAGTACTTC
NA,TRBJ1-1,TRBV12-3/TRBV12-4,TRBD1,CASTPTGFTEAFF,TGTGCCAGCACCCCGACAGGGTTTACTGAAGCTTTCTTT
NA,TRBJ1-2,TRBV21-1,NA,CASSKEGYRRANYGYTF,TGTGCCAGCAGCAAAGAGGGGTACAGGCGAGCTAACTATGGCTACACCTTC
NA,TRBJ1-2,TRBV5-8,TRBD1,CASTLNRGNYGYTF,TGTGCCAGCACCTTGAACAGGGGAAACTATGGCTACACCTTC
NA,TRBJ2-7,TRBV7-9,TRBD1,CASSHGDSSYEQYF,TGTGCCAGCAGCCATGGGGACAGCTCCTACGAGCAGTACTTC
NA,TRBJ1-2,TRBV5-1,TRBD1,CASSLQTGGYGYTF,TGCGCCAGCAGCTTGCAAACAGGGGGCTATGGCTACACCTTC
NA,TRBJ2-3,TRBV30,TRBD1,CATGTGGVYSHRTDTQYF,TGTGCCACTGGGACAGGGGGCGTCTACTCCCATCGCACAGATACGCAGTATTTT
once,TRBJ2-5,TRBV28,TRBD1,CASSLQGWETQYF,TGTGCCAGCAGCTTACAGGGGTGGGAGACCCAGTACTTC
NA,TRBJ2-7,TRBV7-8,NA,CASSLTPRSGTAYEQYF,TGTGCCAGCAGCCTTACCCCAAGGAGCGGTACCGCCTACGAGCAGTACTTC
NA,TRBJ2-2,TRBV18,TRBD2,CASSPPGGLAGPNTGELFF,TGTGCCAGCTCACCACCCGGGGGACTAGCGGGACCGAACACCGGGGAGCTGTTTTTT
few,TRBJ1-1,TRBV9,TRBD1,CASSPRQGAWNTEAFF,TGTGCCAGCAGCCCTCGGCAGGGGGCCTGGAACACTGAAGCTTTCTTT
NA,TRBJ2-1,TRBV5-1,NA,CASSSLTSSYNEQFF,TGCGCCAGCAGCTCCCTAACGAGCTCCTACAATGAGCAGTTCTTC
NA,TRBJ1-2,TRBV6-5,NA,CASSYLGARYGYTF,TGTGCCAGCAGTTACCTGGGGGCGCGGTATGGCTACACCTTC
NA,TRBJ2-4,TRBV28,NA,CASTGPSGNIQYF,TGTGCCAGCACTGGCCCTTCGGGGAACATTCAGTACTTC
NA,TRBJ1-2,TRBV3-1/TRBV3-2,TRBD1,CASSQARTGVYGYTF,TGTGCCAGCAGCCAAGCCCGTACAGGGGTGTATGGCTACACCTTC
NA,TRBJ1-2,TRBV29-1,NA,CSVDRATDYGYTF,TGCAGCGTTGACAGGGCCACGGACTATGGCTACACCTTC
NA,TRBJ2-5,TRBV19,TRBD1,CASSITQGAGETQYF,TGTGCCAGTAGTATTACGCAGGGGGCTGGAGAGACCCAGTACTTC
NA,TRBJ2-7,TRBV28,NA,CASNKGVSYEQYF,TGTGCCAGCAATAAGGGGGTTTCCTACGAGCAGTACTTC
NA,TRBJ2-5,TRBV11-2,NA,CASSFRGETQYF,TGTGCCAGCAGCTTTCGGGGAGAGACCCAGTACTTC
NA,TRBJ2-1,TRBV11-1,TRBD2,CASSLGLAVYNEQFF,TGTGCCAGCAGCTTAGGGCTAGCGGTCTACAATGAGCAGTTCTTC
NA,TRBJ1-2,TRBV4-2,TRBD1,CASSQPGQGSPKLGYTF,TGTGCCAGCAGCCAGCCGGGACAGGGATCGCCGAAGCTGGGCTACACCTTC
NA,TRBJ1-6,TRBV27,NA,CASSFDSNNSPLHF,TGTGCCAGCAGTTTCGACAGCAATAATTCACCCCTCCACTTT
NA,TRBJ1-2,TRBV28,TRBD1,CASSLWTGGYGYTF,TGTGCCAGCAGTCTATGGACAGGGGGCTATGGCTACACCTTC
NA,TRBJ2-3,TRBV7-9,NA,CASSSPSGGGVTDTQYF,TGTGCCAGCAGCTCCCCCTCTGGAGGGGGCGTGACAGATACGCAGTATTTT
NA,TRBJ2-7,TRBV27,TRBD1,CASSLDRGRLEQYF,TGTGCCAGCAGTTTAGACAGGGGGCGGCTCGAGCAGTACTTC
NA,TRBJ1-5,TRBV18,NA,CASSPDNNQPQHF,TGTGCCAGCTCACCGGACAACAATCAGCCCCAGCATTTT
NA,TRBJ1-5,TRBV7-9,NA,CASRSQVLSNQPQHF,TGTGCCAGCAGGAGTCAGGTTCTTAGCAATCAGCCCCAGCATTTT